This is a list of T cell receptor beta chains from one sample in a study of technical replicates of blood from a handful of donors. Some clones are missing from TCRdb's copy, which holds only in-frame ones; the method was immunoSEQ multiplex PCR. The table shows about 75,000 clones, with around 92% occurring only once. Material for sequencing was T cells isolated from PBMCs. Receptor source: a human donor in good health. Some clones in this sample may be carry-over from other donors' samples. Each CDR3 is given without its conserved first and last residue. A clone size is listed for some rows: how often the clone was seen (once, few, many), or a class if it is expanded.

abundance,j_gene,v_gene,CDR3aa
NA,TRBJ1-2,TRBV6-4,ASSDSVGGYT
NA,TRBJ2-3,TRBV28,ASSLNLGGSGSDTQY
NA,TRBJ1-4,TRBV5-1,ASSFGSGRDNEKLF
once,TRBJ1-2,TRBV5-1,ASSSGQTYGYT
NA,TRBJ2-5,TRBV2,ASTTTRETQY
once,TRBJ2-5,TRBV5-1,ASSFRGRAETQY
NA,TRBJ2-2,TRBV30,AWSGERIREGLLDTGELF
NA,TRBJ2-7,TRBV11-2,ASSSVLGPGVSNEQY
few,TRBJ1-1,TRBV27,ASSFGGGGTEAF
NA,TRBJ1-2,TRBV10-3,AIREQGEAIYGYT
once,TRBJ1-2,TRBV29-1,SAERDRGYGGYT
NA,TRBJ2-3,TRBV6-4,ASRQGKADTQY
NA,TRBJ2-7,TRBV14,ASSRRTPGEGYEQY
few,TRBJ2-2,TRBV4-3,ASSQVPGANTGELF
few,TRBJ2-7,TRBV2,ASSLREQY
once,TRBJ2-4,TRBV10-3,AISASDSGGSKNIQY